The clone carrying this TCR beta chain was seen ten or more times. Its antigen is still unknown. Library preparation for TCR beta used quantitative 5'-RACE with molecular barcodes. TCRdb re-called the 5' RACE reads through MiXCR, storing one row per CDR3 protein. The table has approximately 250,000 distinct CDR3 sequences, around 8% seen once. This CDR3 region has 13 residues. The data were taken from a study of CD8 T cells in ankylosing spondylitis. Whole-study findings and limits: Ankylosing spondylitis blood seemed to carry a telltale TCR beta motif made of several highly homologous variants. Significant enrichment of disease-linked clones was reportedly seen in matched ankylosing spondylitis synovial fluid.

The sequence came from a female donor with ankylosing spondylitis or in good health (not recorded which). J is TRBJ2-1 and V is TRBV21-1. TRBV21-1 is recorded as a pseudogene. The sample taken for sequencing was blood, either unsorted or a sorted T cell fraction (not recorded which). DNA of the CDR3: TGTGCCAGCAGAAGATTCAGCTACAATGAGCAGTTCTTC. Translating gives CASRRFSYNEQFF.